The present TCR beta chain was sequenced within a study of blood T cell repertoires in COVID-19. Study-level background: Both acute and convalescent COVID-19 samples were obtained from the United States, Italy and Spain.

The germline V gene has CDR1 MDHEN and CDR2 SYDVKM. The length of the CDR3 is 16 residues. The trim removed 6 bases at V and 3 bases at J, leaving 10 bases unmatched. The protocol was immunoSEQ multiplex PCR, while the TCRdb copy is restricted to in-frame clones and leaves out a portion. The sample holds about 190,000 clones, around 80% seen once. The source material was peripheral blood. The chain uses TRBV28 and TRBJ2-2, with 7 bases matching TRBD1. This receptor was identified in a woman aged 80 or older with active or convalescent COVID-19. Written as DNA, the CDR3 is TGTGCCAGCAGGCCGACAGGGAAATGGTACACCGGGGAGCTGTTTTTT. Amino acid sequence: CASRPTGKWYTGELFF.